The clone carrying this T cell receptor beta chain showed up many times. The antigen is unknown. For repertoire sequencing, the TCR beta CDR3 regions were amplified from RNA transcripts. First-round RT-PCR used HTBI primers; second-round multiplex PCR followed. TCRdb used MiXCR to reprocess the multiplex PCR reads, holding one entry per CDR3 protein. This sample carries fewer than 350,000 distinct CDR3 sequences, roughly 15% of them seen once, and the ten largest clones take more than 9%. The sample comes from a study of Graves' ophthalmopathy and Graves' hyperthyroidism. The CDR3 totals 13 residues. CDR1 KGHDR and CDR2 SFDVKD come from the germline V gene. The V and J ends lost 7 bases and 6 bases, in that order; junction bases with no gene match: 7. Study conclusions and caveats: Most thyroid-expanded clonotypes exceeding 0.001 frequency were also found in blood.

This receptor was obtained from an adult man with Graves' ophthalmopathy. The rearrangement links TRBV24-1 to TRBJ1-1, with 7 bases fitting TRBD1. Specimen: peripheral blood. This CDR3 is CATSPRTGSEAFF. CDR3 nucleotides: TGTGCCACCAGCCCTAGGACAGGTTCTGAAGCTTTCTTT.